This T cell receptor beta chain was recovered during a study of tumour-infiltrating T cells in Burkitt lymphoma. The overall study: Overall and progression-free survival were predicted by productive clonality.

From germline, CDR1 is SGDLS and CDR2 YYNGEE. The CDR3 has 15 residues. V lost 0 bases, J lost 5 bases, and 14 bases lay in between. The assay was immunoSEQ multiplex PCR, and TCRdb's table has in-frame clones only and misses some. The repertoire includes 450 to 700 clones, around 10% of them detected once, and about a fifth sits in the top ten. The chain carries TRBV9 and TRBJ1-2; D is unclear. The material sequenced was tumor tissue. This TCR came from a human donor with diffuse large B-cell lymphoma. Some clones in this sample may be carry-over from other donors' samples. CDR3 nucleotides: TGTGCCAGCAGCGTAGTGGGAGGCACCGCATATGGCTACACCTTC. This translates into CASSVVGGTAYGYTF.